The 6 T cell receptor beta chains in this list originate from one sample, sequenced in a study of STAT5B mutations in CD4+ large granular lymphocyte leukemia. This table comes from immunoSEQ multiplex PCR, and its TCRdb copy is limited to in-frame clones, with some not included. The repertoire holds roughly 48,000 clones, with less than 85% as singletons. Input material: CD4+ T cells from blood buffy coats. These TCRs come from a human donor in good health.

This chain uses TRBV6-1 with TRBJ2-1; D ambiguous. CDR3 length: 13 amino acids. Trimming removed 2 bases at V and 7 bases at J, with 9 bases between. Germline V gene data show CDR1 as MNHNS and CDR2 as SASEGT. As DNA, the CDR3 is TGTGCCAGCAGTGAAAATTGGAGAAATGAGCAGTTCTTC. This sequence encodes CASSENWRNEQFF.

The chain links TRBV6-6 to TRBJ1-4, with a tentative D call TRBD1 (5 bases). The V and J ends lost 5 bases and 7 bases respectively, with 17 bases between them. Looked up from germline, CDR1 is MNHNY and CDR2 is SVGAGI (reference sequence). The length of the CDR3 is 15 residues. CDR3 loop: CASSLGTVKTEKLFF. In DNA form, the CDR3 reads TGTGCCAGCAGTCTTGGGACGGTCAAAACTGAAAAACTGTTTTTT.

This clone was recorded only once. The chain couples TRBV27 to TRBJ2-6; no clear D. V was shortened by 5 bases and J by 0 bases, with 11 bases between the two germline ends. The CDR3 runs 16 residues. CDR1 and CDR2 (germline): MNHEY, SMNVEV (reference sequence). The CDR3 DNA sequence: TGTGCCAGCAGTGCCTTAGACTTCTCTGGGGCCAACGTCCTGACTTTC. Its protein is CASSALDFSGANVLTF.

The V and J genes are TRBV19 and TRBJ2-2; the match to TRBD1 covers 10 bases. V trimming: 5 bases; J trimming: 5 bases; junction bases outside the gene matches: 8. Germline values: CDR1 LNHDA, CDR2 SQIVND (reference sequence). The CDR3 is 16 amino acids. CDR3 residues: CASSARDRGYTGELFF. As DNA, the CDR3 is TGTGCCAGTAGTGCTCGGGACAGGGGATATACCGGGGAGCTGTTTTTT.

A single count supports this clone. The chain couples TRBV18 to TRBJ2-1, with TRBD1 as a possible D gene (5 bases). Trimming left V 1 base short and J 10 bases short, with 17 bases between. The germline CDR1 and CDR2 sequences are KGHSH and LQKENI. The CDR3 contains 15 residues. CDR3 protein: CASSPRSGMLGEQFF. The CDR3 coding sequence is TGTGCCAGCTCACCACGGTCAGGGATGTTGGGAGAGCAGTTCTTC.

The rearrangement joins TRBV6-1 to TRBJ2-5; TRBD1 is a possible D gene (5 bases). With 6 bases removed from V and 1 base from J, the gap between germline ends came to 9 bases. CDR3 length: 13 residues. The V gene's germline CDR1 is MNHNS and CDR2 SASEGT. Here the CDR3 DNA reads TGTGCCAGCAGAATAGGGGTCCAAGAGACCCAGTACTTC. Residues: CASRIGVQETQYF.